This TCR beta chain was retrieved from a study of cytomegalovirus exposure and HLA in healthy donors (dated by TCRdb to 2016 to 2017). Context from the whole study: In an earlier analysis of 587 of the donors, about 260 Gb of sequence data and 120 million or so unique TCR beta sequences from about 190 million T cells were reported. Of the roughly 400 genotyped donors, 65% to 90% fell in the genetic ancestry cluster associated with self-reported Caucasian donors. A few DR-DQ haplotypes were handled as single units for association and clustering because linkage in the cohort was strong. Both class I and class II loci were covered by HLA typing, at four-digit resolution. Rather than drawing on any new phenotypic data, the later analysis identified candidate immune exposures from TCR beta sequences and the way those sequences occurred across donors. The number of typed donors differed by locus: roughly 629-640 for A, B, C, DRB1 and DQB1; 522 for DQA1; approximately 600 for DPA1; and approximately 450 for DPB1. High-throughput TCR immunosequencing, statistical association of individual TCRs with disease status, and machine learning were combined to predict cytomegalovirus infection status. Along with the approximately 620-subject first cohort, a separate validation cohort of over a hundred different subjects was used. In a later genetic analysis, genome-wide SNP genotypes for about 55% of the 666 donors were used, and that subset was treated as a discovery cohort. A later analysis re-examined previously published TCR beta repertoires from more than 600 donors and added high-resolution HLA genotyping to investigate patterns of TCR occurrence. An earlier analysis of 587 of the donors applied high-throughput TCR beta sequencing to assess whether each TCR beta V gene segment acted as functional or pseudogenic. The study was designed to test whether signatures of past pathogen exposure could be identified by cataloging public T cell receptors. On average, around 240,000 unique TCR beta nucleotide sequences were sequenced per donor among some 420 genotyped donors of the cohort, with around 19% of those sequences being non-productive. The T cell repertoires of 700 or so subjects were profiled by immunosequencing and related to cytomegalovirus serostatus. Donor age, sex, ethnicity and CMV serostatus were compiled together with the repertoire data. An early release that covered 500 to 800 HLA-typed donors contained 250 to 350 gigabases of sequencing data and tens of millions of unique TCR sequences. All discovery cohort repertoires had been generated on a single sequencing platform.

With regard to this clone: Its antigen is still unknown. No base-level quality is on record; no much larger clone is a single base apart.

The research as a whole found: Because HLA typing was missing for some donors at each locus, association tests included only the typed subset. In vitro tests confirmed that three of the cytomegalovirus-associated TCR beta chains recognize cytomegalovirus antigens. Strong co-occurrence of HLA alleles, especially DR and DQ, made assigning TCR associations to individual alleles difficult. Most TCR sequences were observed very rarely across donors, whereas some public TCRs were present in many individuals. A later genetic analysis associated a missense DCLRE1C variant with V-gene and J-gene trimming of TCR beta chains, and an independent cohort replicated the association. A group of highly shared sequence variants was considered likely to be a technical artifact of the sequencing pipeline. According to a later analysis, most CMV-associated TCR beta chains appeared to be HLA-restricted, and the HLA associations seemed to be driven largely by CMV exposure. A further reported finding was that TCR beta sequences accurately predicted the HLA-A and HLA-B alleles for most subjects in the first cohort. Compared with the approximately 600-donor mean, donors in an Asian-associated ancestry cluster had fewer N-insertions in productive TCRs, according to a later genetic analysis. Some IMGT-functional V segments, including TRBV6-2 and TRBV6-3, could not be told apart with the 87-base-pair reads, so those segments were excluded. Sequencing depth was assumed to be roughly uniform across donors in the presence/absence analyses, though that assumption may not hold. According to a later analysis, TCR association rates differed among HLA loci, with DRB1 alleles showing the most associated TCRs and HLA-C alleles showing the fewest. Immune exposure information for the cohort was limited to CMV serostatus. The authors suggested that the approach could potentially be generalized to other disease states and immunological phenotypes. The classifier was reported to diagnose cytomegalovirus status with high specificity and sensitivity in both the original and validation cohorts. Specific HLA alleles were associated with about 17,000 TCR beta sequences at a false discovery rate of 0.05 in a later analysis. The cohort was sequenced for TCR beta chains only, and without alpha or paired-chain data the features that could be detected were limited. Linkage disequilibrium might explain the correlated functional status among segregating V segments, but an unknown experimental factor could not be excluded. A total of 150 or so TCR beta chains were listed by the study as associated with cytomegalovirus. Because counts were too low, around 18 rarely observed V segments, including chromosome 9 orphons, were left out of the earlier analysis of 500 to 750 of the donors. According to a later analysis, parvovirus B19, influenza, CMV and Epstein-Barr virus appeared linked to several top co-occurrence clusters. Compared with equally common non-associated chains, HLA-associated TCR beta chains in a later analysis were more clonally expanded and had lower generation probabilities. Broadly in line with IMGT annotations, most TCR beta V segments showed up in productive rearrangements about 90% or about 30% of the time in an earlier analysis of a few hundred of the donors.

The cohort consisted of hundreds of healthy bone marrow donors. At the time of sampling, all cohort members were nominally healthy, though unrecorded immune exposures were likely present. The donor tested CMV seropositive and was one of the 289 seropositive cohort members. A peripheral blood sample was provided by each donor, and peripheral blood mononuclear cells were used for TCR beta sequencing. The Qiagen DNeasy Blood Extraction Kit was used to extract genomic DNA from the blood cell samples. The germline V gene gives CDR1 as MNHNS and CDR2 as SASEGT. At the junction V is shortened by 8 bases and J by 1 base; bases outside the gene matches: 2. The CDR3 holds 13 amino acids from the cysteine to the phenylalanine. The sequence is cut down to CDR3 DNA, 39 bases in frame from base 1. The library relied on the immunoSEQ multiplex PCR assay. For the multiplex PCR, a mixture combining 60 forward primers for TCR Vbeta segments and 13 reverse primers for TCR Jbeta segments was used. The CDR3 region of rearranged TCR beta genes was amplified from genomic DNA by a multiplex PCR assay. The Illumina HiSeq System was used to sequence the amplified TCR beta libraries as 87-base-pair reads. As for the authors' bioinformatics: A later analysis tallied 80 million to 95 million unique TCR beta chains across the 666 repertoires, and around 12 million of those chains were shared by two or more donors. Raw reads were error-corrected and collapsed into unique sequences with a nearest-neighbor algorithm that merged closely related sequences to remove PCR and sequencing errors. CDR3 sequences were aligned to IMGT reference sequences to assign V, D and J gene segments. Each retained sequence needed at least a six-nucleotide match to both a V gene segment and a J gene segment. Rearrangements were classified as productive when the CDR3 lacked stop codons and remained in frame with V and J, and all other rearrangements were classified as non-productive. Following IMGT convention, CDR3 was defined as the stretch from the second conserved V-encoded cysteine to the conserved J-encoded phenylalanine. Sequences without an unambiguous match to a single V gene segment were excluded from the earlier analysis of several hundred of the donors. An earlier analysis of fewer than 750 of the donors called V segments functional above 56.7% productive rearrangements and segregating when the between-donor standard deviation exceeded 5%. A statistical classification framework was built to diagnose cytomegalovirus status from the catalog of TCR beta chain sequences. In a later analysis, V and J genes were assigned by comparing TCR nucleotide sequences against IMGT/GENE-DB human TR gene sequences. In a later analysis, CDR3 sequences and most-parsimonious VDJ recombination scenarios were assigned using the TCRdist pipeline. In a later analysis, each TCR beta chain was defined by its CDR3 amino acid sequence together with its V-gene family, and reads lacking a unique V-gene family were excluded. As a way to deal with suspected cross-contamination and a sequencing artifact, a later analysis dropped nearly 600 nucleotide sequences that were highly shared and had low generation probability. In a later analysis, a clonal expansion index was calculated for each public chain from normalized within-repertoire ranks of inferred template counts. Generation probabilities in a later analysis came from a VDJ recombination model fitted to out-of-frame rearrangements, and those results were checked against IGoR. A later analysis scored TCR-TCR, TCR-HLA and TCR-CMV co-occurrence with hypergeometric tests, applying a repertoire-size bias correction to TCR pairs. A later analysis estimated false discovery rates by permuting HLA or CMV assignments 20 times. In a later analysis, co-occurring TCRs were grouped with DBSCAN, and TCRdist sequence similarity was added when clustering was performed within HLA-allele-positive subsets. For co-occurrence clustering, repertoires with fewer than 30,000 or more than 120,000 public chains were excluded, along with roughly five repertoires with anomalous nucleotide sharing. Entries here come from immuneACCESS through TCRdb and include only in-frame sequences with V and J called. Some clones fail to appear in such tables; in the studies checked, an unresolved V gene covers under half of the shortfall, and the cause of the remainder is unknown. The V and J calls and the clone size are those of that table, but D and trimming were determined from the DNA. This sample holds under 200,000 clones; 65% to 85% were observed only once. Roughly 4.8% of the sample belongs to the ten largest clones.

The receptor was isolated from a woman in her forties or fifties in good health and CMV-seropositive. The sequenced material came from PBMCs. The V gene is TRBV6-1 and the J gene is TRBJ2-7, and 10 bases in between align with TRBD2. For the CDR3, the sequence is CASERGGSYEQYF. The DNA sequence is TGTGCCAGCGAGCGGGGGGGATCCTACGAGCAGTACTTC.